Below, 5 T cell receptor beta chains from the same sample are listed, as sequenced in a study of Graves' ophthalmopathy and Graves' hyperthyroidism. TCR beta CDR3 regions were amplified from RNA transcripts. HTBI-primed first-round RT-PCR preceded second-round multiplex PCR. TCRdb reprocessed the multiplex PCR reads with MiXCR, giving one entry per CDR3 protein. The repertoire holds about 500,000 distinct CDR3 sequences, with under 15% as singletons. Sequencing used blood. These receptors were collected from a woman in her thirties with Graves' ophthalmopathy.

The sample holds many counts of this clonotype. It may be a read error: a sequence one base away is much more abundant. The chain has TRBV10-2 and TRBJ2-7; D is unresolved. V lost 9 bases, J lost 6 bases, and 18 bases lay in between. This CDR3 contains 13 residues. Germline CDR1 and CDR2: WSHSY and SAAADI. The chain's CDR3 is CASALGFSGEQYF. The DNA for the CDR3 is TGCGCCAGTGCGTTGGGATTCTCGGGCGAGCAGTACTTC.

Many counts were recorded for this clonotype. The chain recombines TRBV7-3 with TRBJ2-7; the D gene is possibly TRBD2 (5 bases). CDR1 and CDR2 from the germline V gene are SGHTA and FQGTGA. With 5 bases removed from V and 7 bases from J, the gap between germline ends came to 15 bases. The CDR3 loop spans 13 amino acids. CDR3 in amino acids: CASSPHGMGEQYF. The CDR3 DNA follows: TGTGCCAGCAGCCCCCACGGGATGGGGGAGCAGTACTTC.

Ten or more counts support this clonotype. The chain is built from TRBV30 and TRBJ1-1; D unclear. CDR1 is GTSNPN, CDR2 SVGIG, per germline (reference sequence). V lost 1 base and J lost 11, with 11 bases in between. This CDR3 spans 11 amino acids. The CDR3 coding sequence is TGTGCCTGGAGTGAAAAGTTTTGGGCTTTCTTT. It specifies CAWSEKFWAFF.

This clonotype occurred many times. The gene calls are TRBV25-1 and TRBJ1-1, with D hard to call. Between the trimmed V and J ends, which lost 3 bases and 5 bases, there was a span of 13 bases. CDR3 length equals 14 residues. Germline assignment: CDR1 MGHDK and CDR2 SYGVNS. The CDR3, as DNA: TGTGCCAGCAGTGAGTATACGGGGAATACTGAAGCTTTCTTT. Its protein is CASSEYTGNTEAFF.

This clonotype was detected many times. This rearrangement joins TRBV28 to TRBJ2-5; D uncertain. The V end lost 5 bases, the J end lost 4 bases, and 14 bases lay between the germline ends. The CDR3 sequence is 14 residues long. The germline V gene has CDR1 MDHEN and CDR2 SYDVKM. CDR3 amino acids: CASSPYRTAETQYF. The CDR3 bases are TGTGCCAGCAGTCCTTACCGTACTGCAGAGACCCAGTACTTC.